This T cell receptor (beta chain) appears in the sequencing data of a study of T cells in narcolepsy. Study-level background: Patients with NT1 or NT2 and healthy control donors were enrolled.

The repertoire was sequenced with immunoSEQ multiplex PCR; TCRdb's copy has only in-frame clones and lacks some. The sample has about 32,000 clones, around 79% seen once; the top ten hold around 3.7%. General observations from the study: In some patient and control memory CD4+ samples, autoreactive clones were absent. Blood of same and different patients, but not healthy controls, reportedly held recurring autoreactive clonotypes.

As for this clone: Its antigen is unknown.

The CDR3 spans 15 residues. Germline assignment: CDR1 SGHTA and CDR2 FQGNSA. The ends lost 6 bases at V and 6 bases at J; junction bases unmatched: 11. The chain links TRBV7-2 to TRBJ1-1; 9 positions agree with TRBD1. This TCR was recovered from a human donor in good health. Sequencing input: memory (CD45RA-) CD4+ T cells from blood. The CDR3 sequence: CASRPVNTGGSEAFF. DNA of the CDR3: TGTGCCAGCAGACCGGTCAACACAGGGGGCTCTGAAGCTTTCTTT.